Sequencing of this T cell receptor (beta chain) was carried out in a study of cytomegalovirus exposure and HLA in healthy donors. This PCR relied on a set of 60 Vbeta primers and 13 Jbeta primers. Some clones are missing from TCRdb's copy, which holds only in-frame ones; the method was immunoSEQ multiplex PCR. The sample holds around 120,000 clones; around 75% are singletons and the top ten take around 9.1%. This clone was observed a handful of times. Germline V lookup: CDR1 SGHAT, CDR2 FQDESV (reference sequence). Trimming cost V 4 bases and J 6 bases, with 19 bases left between them. This CDR3 comprises 15 residues.

The TCR was taken from a woman aged 45-65 years in good health and CMV-seropositive. The sample consisted of PBMCs. The V and J genes are TRBV11-1 and TRBJ2-7; a weak D match, TRBD2 (6 bases). In DNA, the CDR3 is TGTGCCAGCAGCTATCCGGAGGGAGCGAAGACCGAGCAGTACTTC. Translated, it gives CASSYPEGAKTEQYF.